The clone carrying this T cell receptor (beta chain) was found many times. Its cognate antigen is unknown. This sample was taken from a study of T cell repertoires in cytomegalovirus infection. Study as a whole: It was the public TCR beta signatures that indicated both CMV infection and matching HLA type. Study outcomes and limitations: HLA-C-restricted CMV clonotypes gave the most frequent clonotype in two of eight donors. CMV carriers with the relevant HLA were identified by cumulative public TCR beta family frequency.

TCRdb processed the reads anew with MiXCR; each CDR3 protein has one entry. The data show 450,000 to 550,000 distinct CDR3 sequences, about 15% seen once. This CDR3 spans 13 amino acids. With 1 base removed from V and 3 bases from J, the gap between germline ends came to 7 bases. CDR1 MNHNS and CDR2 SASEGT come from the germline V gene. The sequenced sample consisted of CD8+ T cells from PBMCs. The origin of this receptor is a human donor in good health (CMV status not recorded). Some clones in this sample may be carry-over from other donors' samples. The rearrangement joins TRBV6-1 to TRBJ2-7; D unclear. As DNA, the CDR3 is TGTGCCAGCAGTGAAGAGGTCAGCTACGAGCAGTACTTC. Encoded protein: CASSEEVSYEQYF.